This is a list of T cell receptor beta chains from one sample in a study of tumor-infiltrating lymphocytes in primary liver carcinoma. TCRdb called the multiplex PCR reads again in MiXCR, with one record for every CDR3 protein. The data show about 200,000 distinct CDR3 sequences, about two thirds seen once. The material sequenced was peripheral blood. All receptors derive from a woman in her fifties or sixties with primary liver carcinoma and hepatitis B virus infection. The CDR3 runs from the conserved cysteine through the conserved F or W. Each record gives: clone size, V gene, D gene, J gene, CDR3 DNA, CDR3 protein. D genes are given only for firm matches. Some rows mark clone size as missing; the rest say once, few, many or name a class of expanded clone.

few,TRBV5-4,-,TRBJ2-7,TGTGCCAGCAGCTTACGGGGCTACGAGCAGTACTTC,CASSLRGYEQYF
-,TRBV4-1,-,TRBJ2-1,TGCGCCAGCAGCCAAGATTCGGAAGGGTACCTTGAGGAGTTCTTC,CASSQDSEGYLEEFF
few,TRBV5-1,-,TRBJ1-1,TGCGCCAGCAGCTTCCAACCACTGGGTTTCATGAACACTGAAGCTTTCTTT,CASSFQPLGFMNTEAFF
once,TRBV4-1,-,TRBJ1-2,TGCGCCAGCAGCCAGATCCCGGGAAAGGGCAACTATGGCTACACCTTC,CASSQIPGKGNYGYTF
many,TRBV4-1,-,TRBJ1-5,TGCGCCAGCAGCCAAGAAGTTCTAGGGAATCAGCCCCAGCATTTT,CASSQEVLGNQPQHF
-,TRBV10-3,TRBD2,TRBJ2-7,TGTGCCATCAGTGAGTGGGGACTAGCGGGAGAGATCGAGCAGTACTTC,CAISEWGLAGEIEQYF
-,TRBV11-3,-,TRBJ1-1,TGTGCCAGCAGCCGACGGGGGTTGACTGAAGCTTACTTT,CASSRRGLTEAYF
many,TRBV11-2,-,TRBJ2-7,TGTGCCAGCAGCCCTCTTAACTACGAGCAGTACTTC,CASSPLNYEQYF
-,TRBV11-2,TRBD2,TRBJ2-7,TGTGCCAGCGGCCTAGTTCTTAGCGGGTACTCCTACGAGCAGTACTTC,CASGLVLSGYSYEQYF
many,TRBV12-3/TRBV12-4,-,TRBJ1-5,TGTGCCAGCAGTTGGAGGGGAAATCAGCCCCAGCATTTT,CASSWRGNQPQHF
-,TRBV11-2,-,TRBJ2-2,TGTGCCAGCAGCTTAGATAGGACTGAGCTGTTTTTT,CASSLDRTELFF
-,TRBV11-1,-,TRBJ1-5,TGTGCCAGCAGCTTTAGCACCAATCAGCCCCAGCATTTT,CASSFSTNQPQHF
-,TRBV7-9,TRBD2,TRBJ2-2,TGTGTCAGTAGCTTAGCGGGAGGGAGCACCGGGGAGCTGTTTTTT,CVSSLAGGSTGELFF
-,TRBV7-9,-,TRBJ2-3,TGTGCCAGCAGCTTAGGACTACCAGATACGCAGTATTTT,CASSLGLPDTQYF
-,TRBV11-2,-,TRBJ2-7,TGTGCCAGCAGGTTAGACCCCGACTACGATCACTACTTC,CASRLDPDYDHYF
-,TRBV29-1,TRBD2,TRBJ2-1,TGCAGCGTTGAGGGGACTAGCGGGAGTGCCGTTACTGAGCAGTTCTTC,CSVEGTSGSAVTEQFF
many,TRBV6-5,-,TRBJ2-5,TGTGCCAGCATGGGTGGCGGGAAGGGGGTAGAGACCCAGTACTTC,CASMGGGKGVETQYF
many,TRBV12-5,-,TRBJ2-5,TGTGCTAGTGGTGTCGGGGAGACCCAGTACTTC,CASGVGETQYF
once,TRBV11-3,-,TRBJ2-5,TGTGCCAGCAGCTTATCAACCGGGACCGACGGGGAGACCCAGTACTTC,CASSLSTGTDGETQYF
-,TRBV7-9,TRBD2,TRBJ2-1,TGTGCCAGCAGCCCACTCGGACTAGCGGCCAATGAGCAGTTCTTC,CASSPLGLAANEQFF
many,TRBV6-5,TRBD2,TRBJ2-2,TGTGCCAGCAGTCGCGGGGGAACGAACACCGGGGAGCTGTTTTTT,CASSRGGTNTGELFF
-,TRBV11-2,-,TRBJ1-6,TGTGCCAGCAGCAGCCCCAGGGCCCCCTATAATTCAGCCCTCCACTTT,CASSSPRAPYNSALHF
-,TRBV6-5,-,TRBJ1-6,TGTGCCGGCAGTCACAGGGAGGAATCACCCCACCACTTT,CAGSHREESPHHF
-,TRBV28,-,TRBJ1-5,TGTGCCAGCACTACTCCCGCCTCGGGGTACAATCAGCCCCAGCATTTT,CASTTPASGYNQPQHF
-,TRBV7-9,-,TRBJ2-1,TGTGCCAGCAGCATGATGGCCTACAATGAGCAGTCCTTC,CASSMMAYNEQSF
-,TRBV12-3/TRBV12-4,TRBD2,TRBJ2-7,TGTGCCAGCAGTTTAAGATGGACTAGCGGCAGTACAAGGGAGCAGTGCTTC,CASSLRWTSGSTREQCF
-,TRBV7-9,-,TRBJ1-1,TGTGCAAGCAGCTCCGACAGAACTGAGGTGGAAGCTTTCTTT,CASSSDRTEVEAFF
many,TRBV7-9,-,TRBJ1-1,TGTGCCAGCAGCTTAGGATCCGGGTTTGTGAACACTGAAGCTTTCTTT,CASSLGSGFVNTEAFF
few,TRBV13,-,TRBJ1-2,TGTGCCAGCAGCTTAGGCCAGGGCGACTATGGCTACACCTTC,CASSLGQGDYGYTF
many,TRBV12-3/TRBV12-4,-,TRBJ2-2,TGTGCCAGCAGAGAGGATGCTAGAGGAGGCTCCGGGGAGCTGTTTTTT,CASREDARGGSGELFF
many,TRBV6-1,-,TRBJ1-1,TGTGCCAGCAGTGAAGACCCTGAAGCTTTCTTT,CASSEDPEAFF
-,TRBV13,-,TRBJ2-7,TGTGCCAGCAGCTTAGGGCCCTACGAGCGGTACTTC,CASSLGPYERYF
-,TRBV6-1,-,TRBJ2-3,TGTGCCATCAGGGAAGCAAGGTTGAAAAATACGCAGTATTTT,CAIREARLKNTQYF